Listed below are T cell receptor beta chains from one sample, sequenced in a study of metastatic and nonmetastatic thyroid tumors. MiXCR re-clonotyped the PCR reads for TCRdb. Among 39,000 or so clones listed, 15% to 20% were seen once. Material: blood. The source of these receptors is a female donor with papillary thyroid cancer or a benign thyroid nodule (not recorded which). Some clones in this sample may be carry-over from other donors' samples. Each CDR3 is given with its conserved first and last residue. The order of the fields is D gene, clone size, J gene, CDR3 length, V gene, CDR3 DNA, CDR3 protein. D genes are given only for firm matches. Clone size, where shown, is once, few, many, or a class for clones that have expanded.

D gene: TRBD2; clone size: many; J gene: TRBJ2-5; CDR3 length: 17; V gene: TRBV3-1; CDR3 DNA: TGTGCCAGCAGCCAAGACGTTAGTGCGGGAGCGGACGAGACCCAGTACTTC; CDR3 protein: CASSQDVSAGADETQYF
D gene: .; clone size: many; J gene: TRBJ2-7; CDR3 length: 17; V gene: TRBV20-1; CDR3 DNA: TGCAGTGCTAGAGATCTACTTGCGGGGTACCGATCCTACGAGCAGTACTTC; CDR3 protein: CSARDLLAGYRSYEQYF
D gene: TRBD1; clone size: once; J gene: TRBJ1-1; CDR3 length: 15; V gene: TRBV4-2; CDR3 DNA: TGTGCCAGCAGCCAAGGACAGGGGCCGTCCACTGAAGCTTTCTTT; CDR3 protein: CASSQGQGPSTEAFF
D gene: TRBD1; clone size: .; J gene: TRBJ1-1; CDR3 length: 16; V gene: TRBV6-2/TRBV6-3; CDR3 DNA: TGTGCCAGCAGTTACCCATCAGACAGGGTAGACACTGAAGCTTTCTTT; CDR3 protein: CASSYPSDRVDTEAFF
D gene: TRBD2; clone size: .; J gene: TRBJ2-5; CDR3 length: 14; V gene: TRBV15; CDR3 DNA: TGTGCCACCAGCACCCTAGCGGGAGCAGAGACCCAGTACTTC; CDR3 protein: CATSTLAGAETQYF
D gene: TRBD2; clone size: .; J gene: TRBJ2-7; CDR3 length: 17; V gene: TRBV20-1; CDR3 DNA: TGCAGTGCTGGAAGACTCCGGACTAGCGGAGCCCCTTACGAGCAGTACTTC; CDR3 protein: CSAGRLRTSGAPYEQYF
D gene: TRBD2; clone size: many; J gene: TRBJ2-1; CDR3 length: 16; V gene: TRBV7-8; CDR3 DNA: TGTGCCAGCAGCTTCTTGACTAGCGGGGCTTACAATGAGCAGTTCTTC; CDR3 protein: CASSFLTSGAYNEQFF
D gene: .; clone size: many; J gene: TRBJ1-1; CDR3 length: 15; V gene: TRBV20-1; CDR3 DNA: TGCAGTGCTAGAGAGGACGGGGAGTTGAACACTGAAGCTTTCTTT; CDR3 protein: CSAREDGELNTEAFF
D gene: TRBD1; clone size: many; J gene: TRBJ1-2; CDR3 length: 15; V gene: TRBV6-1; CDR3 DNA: TGTGCCAGCAGTGCACCGGGACAGGAGGACTATGGCTACACCTTC; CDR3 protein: CASSAPGQEDYGYTF
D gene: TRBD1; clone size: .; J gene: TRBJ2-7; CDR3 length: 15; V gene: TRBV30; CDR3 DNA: TGCGCCTGGACAAAAGGGGGCTCCCTCTACTACGAGCAGTACTTC; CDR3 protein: CAWTKGGSLYYEQYF
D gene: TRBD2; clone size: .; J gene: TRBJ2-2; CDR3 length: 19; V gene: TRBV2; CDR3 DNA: TGTGCCAGCAGTGAAAGTCAAGGACTAGCGGGAGGAGGCACCGGGGAGCTGTTTTTT; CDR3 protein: CASSESQGLAGGGTGELFF
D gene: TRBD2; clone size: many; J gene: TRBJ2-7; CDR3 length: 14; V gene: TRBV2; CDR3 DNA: TGTGCCAGCAACCGGGACTACCACTCCTACGAGCAGTACTTC; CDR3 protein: CASNRDYHSYEQYF
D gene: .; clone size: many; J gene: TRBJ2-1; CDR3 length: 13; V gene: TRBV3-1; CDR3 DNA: TGTGCCAGCAGCCTTCTAGGGTACAATGAGCAGTTCTTC; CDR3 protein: CASSLLGYNEQFF
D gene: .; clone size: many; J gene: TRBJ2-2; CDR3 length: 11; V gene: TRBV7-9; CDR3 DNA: TGTGCCAGCATGAGGGTCGGGGAGCTGTTTTTT; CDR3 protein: CASMRVGELFF
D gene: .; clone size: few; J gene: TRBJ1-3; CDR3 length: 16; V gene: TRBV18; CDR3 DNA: TGTGCCAGCTCACCCAACTCAGGGGACGTAGGAAACACCATATATTTT; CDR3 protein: CASSPNSGDVGNTIYF
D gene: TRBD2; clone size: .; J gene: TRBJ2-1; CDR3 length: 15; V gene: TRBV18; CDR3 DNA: TGTGCCAGCTCACCACCGGGGCGGGGAGGGAATGAGCAGTTCTTC; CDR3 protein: CASSPPGRGGNEQFF
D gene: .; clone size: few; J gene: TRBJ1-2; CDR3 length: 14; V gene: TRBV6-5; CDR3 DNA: TGTGCCAGCAGTTACGCCCGGTGGCGAGCTGGCTACACCTTC; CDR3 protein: CASSYARWRAGYTF
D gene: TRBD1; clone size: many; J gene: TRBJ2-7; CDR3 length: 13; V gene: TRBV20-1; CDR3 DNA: TGCAGTGCTACGAGGACAGGGCGCTACGAGCAGTACTTC; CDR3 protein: CSATRTGRYEQYF
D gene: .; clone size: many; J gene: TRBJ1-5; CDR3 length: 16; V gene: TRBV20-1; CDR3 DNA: TGCAGTGCTACTATACCGGGACTCGGTAGCAATCAGCCCCAGCATTTT; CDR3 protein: CSATIPGLGSNQPQHF
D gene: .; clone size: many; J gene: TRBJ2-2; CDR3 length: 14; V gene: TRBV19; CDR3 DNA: TGTGCCAGCCAAGAGGGGATTGAGACCGGGGAGCTGTTTTTT; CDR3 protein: CASQEGIETGELFF